This T cell receptor (beta chain) was retrieved from a study of technical replicates of blood from a few donors. This CDR3 contains 15 residues. CDR1 SEHNR and CDR2 FQNEAQ come from the germline V gene (reference sequence). V was trimmed by 6 bases and J by 0 bases, leaving 15 bases between them. TCRdb's copy holds only in-frame clones and misses some; the assay was immunoSEQ multiplex PCR. Here the sample spans around 68,000 clones, 95% to 97% being singletons. The V and J genes are TRBV7-9 and TRBJ2-7; perhaps TRBD1 as D (5 bases). The receptor was derived from a human donor in good health. The sample consisted of T cells isolated from PBMCs. CDR3 coding DNA: TGTGCCAGCAGTTCAGGGAACCGTAGCTCCTACGAGCAGTACTTC. Protein sequence: CASSSGNRSSYEQYF.